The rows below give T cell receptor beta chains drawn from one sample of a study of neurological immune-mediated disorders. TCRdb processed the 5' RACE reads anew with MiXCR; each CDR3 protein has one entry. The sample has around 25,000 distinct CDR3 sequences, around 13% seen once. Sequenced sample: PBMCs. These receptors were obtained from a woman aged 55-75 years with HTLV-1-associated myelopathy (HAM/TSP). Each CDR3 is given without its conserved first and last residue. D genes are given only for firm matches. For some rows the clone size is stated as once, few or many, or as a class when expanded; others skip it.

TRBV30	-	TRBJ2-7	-	AWSTQGYEQY
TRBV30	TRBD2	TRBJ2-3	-	AWSAGGGTDTQY
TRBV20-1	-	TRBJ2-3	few	SARVMATTDTQY
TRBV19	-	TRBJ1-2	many	ASSLQQGGVAGYT
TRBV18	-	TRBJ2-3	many	ASSPLAVTDTQY
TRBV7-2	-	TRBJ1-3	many	ASSLDSQGLSGNTIY
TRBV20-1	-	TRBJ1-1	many	SARVPSAGSNTEAF
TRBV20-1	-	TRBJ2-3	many	SAAGSTDTQY
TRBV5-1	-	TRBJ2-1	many	ASSLSPNSYNEQF
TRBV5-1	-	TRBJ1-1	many	ASSSTSGDTEAF
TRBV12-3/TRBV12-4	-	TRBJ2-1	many	ASSLETKNEQF
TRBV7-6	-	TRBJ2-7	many	ASSLRGDGYEQY
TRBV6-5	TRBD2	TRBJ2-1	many	ASSYSKTSGIPYNEQF
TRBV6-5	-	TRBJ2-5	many	ASRRGEAEQETQY
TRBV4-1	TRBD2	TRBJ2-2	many	ASSPLGASGGASTGELF
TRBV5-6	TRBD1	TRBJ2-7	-	ANNWDRGAYEQY
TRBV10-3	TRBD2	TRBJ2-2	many	AIRLGVGRETNTGELF
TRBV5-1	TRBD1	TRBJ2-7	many	ASSFSGQGDEQY
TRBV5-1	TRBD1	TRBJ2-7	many	ASSPGQGVPYEQY
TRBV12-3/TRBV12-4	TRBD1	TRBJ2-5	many	ASSFGQAPQETQY
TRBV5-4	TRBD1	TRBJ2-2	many	ASSLAGGLLRTGELF
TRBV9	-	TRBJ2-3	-	ASSVGRATDTQY
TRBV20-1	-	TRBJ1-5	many	SASRGNNQPQH
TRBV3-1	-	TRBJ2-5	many	ASSPRTVQLY
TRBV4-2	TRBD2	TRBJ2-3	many	ASSRRRLSTSGGVADTQY